This T cell receptor (beta chain) was documented in a study of blood T cell repertoires in COVID-19. Study-level information: Some COVID-19 samples were acute and others convalescent; all came from the United States, Italy and Spain. T cells, B-cell-depleted T cells, or PBMCs provided the cDNA or gDNA that served as material.

Trimming cost V 5 bases and J 4 bases, with 15 bases left between them. The CDR3 sequence is 14 residues long. CDR1 MNHEY and CDR2 SVGEGT come from the germline V gene. Source study methods: Estimates of nucleated cell counts were drawn from the amplification of reference gene primers. Libraries were prepared by immunoSEQ multiplex PCR; TCRdb keeps only in-frame clonotypes and omits some of them. For V, J and clone size, that table is used; D and trimming come from the DNA. The profile covers under 250,000 clones, with 75% to 85% appearing a single time and around 5.5% taken by the ten largest. Seattle-derived patients entered the study during active infection and were followed longitudinally.

The V and J genes are TRBV6-2 or TRBV6-3 and TRBJ2-7; D might be TRBD2 (6 bases). Sequencing was done on a sample of peripheral blood. The receptor comes from a man in his fifties with COVID-19, enrolled during active disease. This CDR3 is CASSPGLLLYEQYF. In nucleotides, the CDR3 is TGTGCCAGCAGTCCGGGACTGCTGCTTTACGAGCAGTACTTC.